The next 24 T cell receptor beta chains were all read from a single sample in a study of vaccination and CD4 T cells after COVID-19. Their antigens are not known. The treatment is: roughly 10-day PBMC culture with coronavirus spike peptide pools or control peptides (ViraFEST assay). Oncomine TCR Beta short-read sequencing was applied to DNA from cultured CD4+ T cells. TCRdb analysed the PCR reads with MiXCR anew, one entry per CDR3 protein. This table holds thousands of distinct CDR3 sequences, approximately 65% found once. Sequencing input: CD4+ T cells from blood, cultured in vitro. Receptors originate from a human donor who had recovered from COVID-19.

This clonotype came up once. This CDR3 reads CSARGGGLREQFF. CDR3 nucleotides: TGCAGTGCTAGAGGGGGAGGGCTCAGGGAGCAGTTCTTC. This rearrangement joins TRBV20-1 to TRBJ2-1; TRBD2 matches at 7 bases. Germline CDR1 is DFQATT and CDR2 is SNEGSKA (reference sequence). V dropped 1 base and J dropped 10; count of bases not matched to a gene: 7. This CDR3 contains 13 residues.

The table lists this clonotype with a few counts. The chain recombines TRBV7-2 with TRBJ2-7, with TRBD1 matching 9 bases. The CDR3 totals 13 residues. Germline lookup yields CDR1 SGHTA and CDR2 FQGNSA. J gave up 12 bases and V 5 bases, and 11 bases lay outside the gene matches. CDR3 region: CASSIKTGQGLYF. The CDR3 coding sequence is TGTGCCAGCAGCATTAAGACGGGACAGGGTTTGTACTTC.

The chain is built from TRBV5-4 and TRBJ1-6; possibly TRBD1 for D (5 bases). CDR1 is SGHNT, CDR2 YYREEE, per germline (reference sequence). The CDR3 runs 15 residues. Deletions cut 4 bases from V and 5 bases from J, with 13 bases between. The CDR3 DNA reads TGTGCCAGCAGCCCCGGGTGGGGGGATAATTCACCCCTCCACTTT. This encodes CASSPGWGDNSPLHF.

The chain is built from TRBV24-1 and TRBJ1-2; D possibly corresponds to TRBD1 (5 bases). Trimming cost V 4 bases and J 2 bases, with 10 bases left between them. The CDR3 has 14 amino acids. Germline V lookup: CDR1 KGHDR, CDR2 SFDVKD. As DNA, the CDR3 is TGTGCCACCAGTGACCCGGGGGGAAACTATGGCTACACCTTC. Amino acids: CATSDPGGNYGYTF.

The chain has TRBV2 and TRBJ2-3; no definite D call. Between the trimmed V and J ends, which lost 6 bases and 5 bases, there was a span of 6 bases. In germline, CDR1 is SNHLY, CDR2 FYNNEI. This CDR3 spans 11 amino acids. The CDR3 reads CASSAKDTQYF. CDR3 bases: TGTGCCAGCAGCGCTAAAGATACGCAGTATTTT.

The V and J genes are TRBV2 and TRBJ2-3, with 11 bases matching TRBD2. V lost 3 bases to trimming and J lost 14 bases; unmatched junction nucleotides: 7. The CDR3 covers 13 residues. Germline CDR1 SNHLY, CDR2 FYNNEI. CDR3 protein: CASSDTSGSPPYF. DNA of the CDR3: TGTGCCAGCAGTGACACTAGCGGGAGCCCCCCGTATTTT.

This clonotype was recorded once. This chain joins TRBV2 and TRBJ1-2; perhaps TRBD1 as D (5 bases). Germline CDR1 and CDR2: SNHLY and FYNNEI. Trimming cost V 6 bases and J 2 bases, with 10 bases left between them. The CDR3 contains 13 residues. CDR3 loop: CASRARANYGYTF. The CDR3, as DNA: TGTGCCAGCAGAGCCAGGGCGAACTATGGCTACACCTTC. Drawing the rest from reference TRBV2 and TRBJ1-2, the complete variable domain is EPEVTQTPSHQVTQMGQEVILRCVPISNHLYFYWYRQILGQKVEFLVSFYNNEISEKSEIFDDQFSVERPDGSNFTLKIRSTKLEDSAMYFCASRARANYGYTFGSGTRLTVV.

The chain combines TRBV7-2 with TRBJ2-3; D unclear. Per germline, CDR1 SGHTA and CDR2 FQGNSA. Trimming removed 4 bases from V and 5 bases from J, with 7 bases in between. The CDR3 covers 12 residues. The CDR3 protein is CASSSSIDTQYF. The DNA of the CDR3 is TGTGCCAGCAGCTCATCGATAGATACGCAGTATTTT.

CDR3 nucleotide sequence: TGTGCCAGTAGCGTACAGAGGAACACTGAAGCTTTCTTT. Translated: CASSVQRNTEAFF. The chain couples TRBV19 to TRBJ1-1; D not certain. V was clipped by 6 bases and J by 1 base, with 9 bases between them. The CDR3 has 13 amino acids. From germline, CDR1 is LNHDA and CDR2 SQIVND (reference sequence).

The chain recombines TRBV6-1 with TRBJ2-5; no clear D. Germline V lookup: CDR1 MNHNS, CDR2 SASEGT. This CDR3 has 12 residues. Trimming pared 2 bases from V and 5 bases from J, leaving 6 bases between. The CDR3 region is CASSEWGETQYF. The CDR3 region has the DNA TGTGCCAGCAGTGAATGGGGTGAGACCCAGTACTTC.

The sample holds a few counts of this clonotype. The V gene is TRBV6-2 or TRBV6-3, the J gene TRBJ1-6; perhaps TRBD1 as D (5 bases). Germline-derived CDR1 and CDR2 are MNHEY and SVGEGT. Trimming pared 6 bases from V and 4 bases from J, leaving 16 bases between. This CDR3 comprises 16 residues. CDR3 sequence reads: CASRPGLSVYNSPLHF. CDR3 sequence (DNA): TGTGCCAGCAGACCGGGACTGAGTGTTTATAATTCACCCCTCCACTTT.

The chain combines TRBV4-1 with TRBJ1-2; 9 nucleotides align to TRBD1. The CDR3 spans 16 residues. V lost 4 bases to trimming and J lost 3 bases; unmatched junction nucleotides: 9. CDR1 and CDR2 from the germline V gene are MGHRA and YSYEKL. The CDR3 DNA reads as TGCGCCAGCAGCCCCCGGGGACAGGGCCAATACTATGGCTACACCTTC. Translation: CASSPRGQGQYYGYTF.

This clonotype is judged medium-sized. V is TRBV6-1 and J is TRBJ1-6; the D gene is possibly TRBD1 (5 bases). Per germline, CDR1 MNHNS and CDR2 SASEGT. The CDR3 has 15 residues. Trimming took 3 bases from V and 11 from J, leaving 17 bases between them. The CDR3 protein is CASSEQTKGTTPLHF. The CDR3 bases are TGTGCCAGCAGTGAGCAGACAAAAGGGACGACACCCCTCCACTTT.

The gene calls are TRBV20-1 and TRBJ2-3; D remains unclear. This CDR3 is 15 amino acids long. Per germline, CDR1 DFQATT and CDR2 SNEGSKA (reference sequence). Trimming removed 0 bases from V and 0 bases from J, with 10 bases in between. DNA of the CDR3: TGCAGTGCTAGAGATTATATCCGGAGCACAGATACGCAGTATTTT. As protein: CSARDYIRSTDTQYF.

CDR3 sequence: CASSLTGQGFPNSPLHF. CDR3 nucleotides: TGTGCCAGCAGCTTAACGGGACAGGGGTTTCCTAATTCACCCCTCCACTTT. The gene calls are TRBV7-3 and TRBJ1-6; 10 nucleotides match TRBD1. CDR3 length equals 17 residues. CDR1 SGHTA and CDR2 FQGTGA come from the germline V gene. With V trimmed by 0 bases and J by 6 bases, 5 bases remained unmatched. Full variable domain (outside the CDR3, taken from reference TRBV7-3 and TRBJ1-6): GAGVSQTPSNKVTEKGKYVELRCDPISGHTALYWYRQSLGQGPEFLIYFQGTGAADDSGLPNDRFFAVRPEGSVSTLKIQRTERGDSAVYLCASSLTGQGFPNSPLHFGNGTRLTVT.

J is TRBJ1-5 and V is TRBV4-3, with unresolved D. Germline V gene data show CDR1 as LGHNA and CDR2 as YSLEER. The CDR3 is 16 residues long. V lost 0 bases and J 2 bases, leaving 11 bases between the germline ends. Here the CDR3 DNA reads TGCGCCAGCAGCCAAGAGATGGGTGGGGGCAATCAGCCCCAGCATTTT. The encoded protein is CASSQEMGGGNQPQHF.

The rearrangement uses TRBV7-6 and TRBJ2-7; no reliable D call. The germline gives CDR1 SGHVS, CDR2 FNYEAQ. The CDR3 spans 14 residues. The germline V and J ends were trimmed by 5 bases and 5 bases, with 16 bases remaining between them. CDR3 DNA: TGTGCCAGCAGCGACACAAACTCTTTCCACGAGCAGTACTTC. Its translation is CASSDTNSFHEQYF.

The gene calls are TRBV7-8 and TRBJ2-7; a weak D match, TRBD2 (6 bases). CDR1 is SGHVS, CDR2 FQNEAQ, per germline. This CDR3 is built from 15 residues. Deletions cut 5 bases from V and 4 bases from J, with 18 bases between. The CDR3 coding sequence is TGTGCCAGCAGCGACGAAGCAACACTAGCATACGAGCAGTACTTC. Residues: CASSDEATLAYEQYF.

V and J are TRBV5-1 and TRBJ2-5; 12 bases match TRBD2. The CDR3 is made up of 15 amino acids. Trimming removed 5 bases from V and 0 bases from J; junction bases left unmatched: 2. The germline V gene encodes CDR1 SGHRS and CDR2 YFSETQ. The DNA of the CDR3 is TGCGCCAGCAGGACTAGCGGGAGCTACCAAGAGACCCAGTACTTC. As protein: CASRTSGSYQETQYF. Complete variable domain (other parts from reference TRBV5-1 and TRBJ2-5): KAGVTQTPRYLIKTRGQQVTLSCSPISGHRSVSWYQQTPGQGLQFLFEYFSETQRNKGNFPGRFSGRQFSNSRSEMNVSTLELGDSALYLCASRTSGSYQETQYFGPGTRLLVL.

This clonotype was counted once. The CDR3 DNA reads TGTGCCAGCAAACGCAGGGTCACAGATACGCAGTATTTT. Translation gives CASKRRVTDTQYF. The V call is TRBV12-3 or TRBV12-4, the J call TRBJ2-3; D might be TRBD1 (5 bases). This CDR3 comprises 13 residues. Trimming removed 7 bases at V and 2 bases at J, with 10 bases between.

This clonotype has more than one count but fewer than ten. This chain links TRBV27 with TRBJ2-7; possible D gene TRBD2, 6 bases. V was pared by 6 bases and J by 4 bases, with 7 bases between. The CDR3 has 11 residues. CDR1 is MNHEY and CDR2 is SMNVEV in the germline V gene (reference sequence). The CDR3 region has the DNA TGTGCCAGCAGCGGGGGTTACGAGCAGTACTTC. Protein product: CASSGGYEQYF.

This clonotype has only a few counts. The chain uses TRBV6-1 and TRBJ2-4; TRBD1 might be the D (5 bases). Germline-derived CDR1 and CDR2 are MNHNS and SASEGT. V was cut by 7 bases and J by 9 bases, with 19 bases left in between. CDR3 length: 14 residues. This CDR3 is CASINPRQRGIQYF. CDR3 bases: TGTGCCAGCATCAACCCCCGGCAAAGGGGCATTCAGTACTTC.

The chain recombines TRBV15 with TRBJ2-1; 9 bases fit TRBD1. V lost 4 bases and J lost 8; bases outside the gene matches: 3. Germline V gene data show CDR1 as LNHNV and CDR2 as YYDKDF (reference sequence). The CDR3 covers 13 residues. CDR3 bases: TGTGCCACCAGCACAGGGACAGGGTATGAGCAGTTCTTC. Protein product: CATSTGTGYEQFF. Together with reference TRBV15 and TRBJ2-1, the CDR3 gives the full variable domain: DAMVIQNPRYQVTQFGKPVTLSCSQTLNHNVMYWYQQKSSQAPKLLFHYYDKDFNNEADTPDNFQSRRPNTSFCFLDIRSPGLGDTAMYLCATSTGTGYEQFFGPGTRLTVL.

The V call is TRBV7-6, the J call TRBJ2-5; the D gene could be TRBD1 or TRBD2 (6 bases each). The V and J ends lost 7 bases and 4 bases respectively, with 22 bases between them. Per germline, CDR1 SGHVS and CDR2 FNYEAQ. The CDR3 runs to 16 residues. The CDR3 bases are TGTGCCAGCACCAAAGGGGGACTCCGGGGAGGAGAGACCCAGTACTTC. Translating gives CASTKGGLRGGETQYF.